This T cell receptor (beta chain) was captured in a study of cytomegalovirus exposure and HLA in healthy donors. With 60 Vbeta and 13 Jbeta primers, the PCR was carried out. Here immunoSEQ multiplex PCR was the method, and the copy in TCRdb shows in-frame clones only, minus some. The sample consists of some 200,000 clones, approximately 80% of them appearing once. CDR1 is LNHDA and CDR2 is SQIVND in the germline V gene (reference sequence). The CDR3 extends over 13 amino acids. The V end was cut by 3 bases, the J end by 5 bases, with 11 bases between. Regarding the study as a whole: For TCR beta chains, V- and J-gene trimming was later linked to a missense DCLRE1C variant.

Concerning this clone: Its target is unknown.

The chain couples TRBV19 to TRBJ2-7; D is unresolved. What was sequenced was PBMCs. This clonotype was obtained from a boy younger than 18 in good health and CMV-seronegative. The CDR3 nucleotides are TGTGCCAGTAGTATGAGTCCGTTGCACGAGCAGTACTTC. This codes for CASSMSPLHEQYF.